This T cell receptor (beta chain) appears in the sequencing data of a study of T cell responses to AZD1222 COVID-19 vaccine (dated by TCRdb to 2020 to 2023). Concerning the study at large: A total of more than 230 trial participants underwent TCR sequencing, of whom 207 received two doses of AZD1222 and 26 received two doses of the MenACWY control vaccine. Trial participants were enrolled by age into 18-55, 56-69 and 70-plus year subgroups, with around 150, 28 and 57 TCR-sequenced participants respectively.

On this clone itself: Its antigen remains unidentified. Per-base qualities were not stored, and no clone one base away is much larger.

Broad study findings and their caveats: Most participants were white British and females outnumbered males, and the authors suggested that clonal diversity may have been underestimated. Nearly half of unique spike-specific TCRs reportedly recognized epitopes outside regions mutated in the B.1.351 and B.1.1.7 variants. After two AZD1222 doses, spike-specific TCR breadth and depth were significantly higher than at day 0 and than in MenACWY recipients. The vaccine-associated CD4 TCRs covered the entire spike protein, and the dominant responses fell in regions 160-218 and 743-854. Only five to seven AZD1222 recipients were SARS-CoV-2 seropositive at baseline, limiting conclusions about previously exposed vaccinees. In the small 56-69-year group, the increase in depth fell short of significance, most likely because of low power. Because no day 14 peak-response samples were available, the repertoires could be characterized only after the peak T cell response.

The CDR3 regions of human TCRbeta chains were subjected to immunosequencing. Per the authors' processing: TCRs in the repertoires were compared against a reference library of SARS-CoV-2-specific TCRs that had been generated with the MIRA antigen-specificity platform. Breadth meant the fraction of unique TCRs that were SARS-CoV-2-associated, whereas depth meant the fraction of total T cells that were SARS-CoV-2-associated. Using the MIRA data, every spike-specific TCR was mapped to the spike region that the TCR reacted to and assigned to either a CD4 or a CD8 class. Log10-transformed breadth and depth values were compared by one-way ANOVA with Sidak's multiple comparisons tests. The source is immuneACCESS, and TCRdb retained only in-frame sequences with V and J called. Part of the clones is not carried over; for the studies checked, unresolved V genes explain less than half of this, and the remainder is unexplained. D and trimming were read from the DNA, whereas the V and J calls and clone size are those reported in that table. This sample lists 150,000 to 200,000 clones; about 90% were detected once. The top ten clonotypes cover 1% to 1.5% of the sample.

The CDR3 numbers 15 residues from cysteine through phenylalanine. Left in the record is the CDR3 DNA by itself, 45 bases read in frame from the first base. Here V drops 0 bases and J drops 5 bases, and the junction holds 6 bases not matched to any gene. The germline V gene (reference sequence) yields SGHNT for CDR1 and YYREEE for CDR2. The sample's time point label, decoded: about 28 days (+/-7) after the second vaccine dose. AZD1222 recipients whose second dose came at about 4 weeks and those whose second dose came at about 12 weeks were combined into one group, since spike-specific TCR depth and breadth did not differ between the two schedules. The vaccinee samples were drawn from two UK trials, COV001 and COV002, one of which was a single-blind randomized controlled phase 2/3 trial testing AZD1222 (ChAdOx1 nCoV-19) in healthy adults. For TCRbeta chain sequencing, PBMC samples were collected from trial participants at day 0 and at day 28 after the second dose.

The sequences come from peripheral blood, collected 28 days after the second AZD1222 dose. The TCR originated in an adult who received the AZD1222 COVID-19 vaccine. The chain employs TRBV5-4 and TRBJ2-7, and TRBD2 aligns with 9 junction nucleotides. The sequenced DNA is TGTGCCAGCAGCTTGGGGGCGGGAGGGCCCGACGAGCAGTACTTC. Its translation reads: CASSLGAGGPDEQYF.